Listed below are T cell receptor beta chains from one sample, sequenced in a study of STAT3 mutations in large granular lymphocyte leukemia. Libraries were prepared by immunoSEQ multiplex PCR; TCRdb keeps only in-frame clonotypes and omits some of them. The data show 30,000 to 40,000 clones, 75% to 90% seen once. Sequencing was done on a sample of peripheral blood mononuclear cells. These receptors were taken from a man between 60 and 75 years old with T-cell large granular lymphocyte leukemia. Some clones in this sample may be carry-over from other donors' samples. CDR3s include the opening cysteine and the closing phenylalanine or tryptophan. D genes are given only for firm matches. Size values are once, few and many counts, or a class for expanded clones, and some rows have none.

d_call j_call v_call clone_size cdr3_nt cdr3_aa
TRBD2 TRBJ2-7 TRBV5-1 - TGCGCCAGCACCACTAGCGGGAGTAACTACGAGCAGTACTTC CASTTSGSNYEQYF
- TRBJ2-3 TRBV6-6 - TGTGCCAGCAGTGTTACACCAGATACGCAGTATTTT CASSVTPDTQYF
TRBD2 TRBJ2-5 TRBV5-4 once TGTGCCAGCGGAACTAGCGCACAAGAGACCCAGTACTTC CASGTSAQETQYF
- TRBJ2-7 TRBV5-1 - TGCGCCAGCAGCCCCTTCGCGGAGGGGGGATCCGAGCAGTACTTC CASSPFAEGGSEQYF
- TRBJ1-4 TRBV18 - TGTGCCAGCTCACCACAGGGGCTCAATGAAAAACTGTTTTTT CASSPQGLNEKLFF
- TRBJ2-3 TRBV2 - TGTGCCAGCAATGGACCTTTCACAGATACGCAGTATTTT CASNGPFTDTQYF
- TRBJ1-1 TRBV7-9 - TGTGCCAGCAGCTTAGAGGGTTATGCTTTCTTT CASSLEGYAFF
- TRBJ1-3 TRBV5-1 - TGCGCCAGCAGCCCGGACGGAAACTCTGGAAACACCATATATTTT CASSPDGNSGNTIYF
- TRBJ2-7 TRBV29-1 - TGCAGCGTCCGCGGTAACTACGAGCAGTACTTC CSVRGNYEQYF
- TRBJ2-5 TRBV5-6 - TGTGCCAGCAGCTTCACAGAGTTAGAGACCCAGTACTTC CASSFTELETQYF
- TRBJ2-2 TRBV27 few TGTGCCAGCAGTTCCCCCCCGACGGTGTTCGGCACCGGGGAGCTGTTTTTT CASSSPPTVFGTGELFF
- TRBJ2-1 TRBV5-4 - TGTGCCTGGAGCCCGGGAGAAGGTCACAATGAGCAGTTCTTC CAWSPGEGHNEQFF
TRBD2 TRBJ2-4 TRBV9 - TGTGCCAGCAGCGTAGGTGAGCGGGAGGCCAAAAACATTCAGTACTTC CASSVGEREAKNIQYF
- TRBJ2-5 TRBV18 - TGTGCCAGCTCACCTACCGGCACCCAAGAGACCCAGTACTTC CASSPTGTQETQYF
- TRBJ1-5 TRBV10-2 once TGCGCCACCAGGGGAGAGAATCAGCCCCAGCATTTT CATRGENQPQHF
TRBD1 TRBJ1-1 TRBV9 few TGTGCCAGCAGCGGAGGGACAGGGTCGAACACTGAAGCTTTCTTT CASSGGTGSNTEAFF
- TRBJ1-5 TRBV19 - TGTGCCAGTAGGGCGGATAATCAGCCCCAGCATTTT CASRADNQPQHF
TRBD1 TRBJ2-3 TRBV7-2 - TGTGCCAGCAGCTTAGAGGTCAGGGGGCCAGATACGCAGTATTTT CASSLEVRGPDTQYF
- TRBJ1-1 TRBV30 - TGTGCCTTGACGAACACTGAAGCTTTCTTT CALTNTEAFF
- TRBJ1-6 TRBV7-9 - TGTGCCAGCAGCTTCGCCCAAACCGGGTCGGCCCTCCACTTT CASSFAQTGSALHF
TRBD2 TRBJ2-3 TRBV18 - TGTGCCAGCTCACCTGGGACTAGCGGGGGTAGAGATACGCAGTATTTT CASSPGTSGGRDTQYF
- TRBJ2-3 TRBV5-1 - TGCGCCAGCACCCTGGAGGGCACAGATACGCAGTATTTT CASTLEGTDTQYF
- TRBJ1-1 TRBV18 - TGTGCCAGCTCAATCAGCTGGAACACTGAAGCTTTCTTT CASSISWNTEAFF
TRBD2 TRBJ2-3 TRBV4-2 once TGTGCCAGCAGCCTGGGGGGGGGTGGCACAGATACGCAGTATTTT CASSLGGGGTDTQYF
- TRBJ2-3 TRBV7-2 once TGTGCCAGCAGCTTAAGGGGGTTCGGGACAGATACGCAGTATTTT CASSLRGFGTDTQYF
- TRBJ1-4 TRBV4-3 - TGCGCCAGCAGCCAGGGTTCGGGGAACGCTAATGAAAAACTGTTTTTT CASSQGSGNANEKLFF
- TRBJ2-7 TRBV21-1 - TGTGCCAGCAGCAGCCAGGGGGGGTACTACGAGCAGTACTTC CASSSQGGYYEQYF
- TRBJ1-5 TRBV14 - TGTGCCAGCAGCCAGAAAGCACCCACGTTGAGCAATCAGCCCCAGCATTTT CASSQKAPTLSNQPQHF
- TRBJ2-5 TRBV27 - TGTGCCAGCTCCCCACGGCAGGGCGAGGGCGAGACCCAGTACTTC CASSPRQGEGETQYF
TRBD2 TRBJ2-1 TRBV5-6 - TGTGCCAGCAGCTTGGGACTAGCGGGAAATTTCTTC CASSLGLAGNFF
- TRBJ2-1 TRBV18 - TGTGCCAGCTCACCACAAAGCTTCTCCTACAATGAGCAGTTCTTC CASSPQSFSYNEQFF
TRBD1 TRBJ1-5 TRBV5-5 - TGTGCCAGCAGCCGTTCCGGGACAGGGGATCAGCCCCAGCATTTT CASSRSGTGDQPQHF
- TRBJ1-1 TRBV6-6 few TGTGCCAGCAGTTACTACGAGGGATACACTGAAGCTTTCTTT CASSYYEGYTEAFF
TRBD1 TRBJ1-2 TRBV4-2 - TGTGCCAGCAGCCAAGAGGCCAGGGGGGACTATGGCTACACCTTC CASSQEARGDYGYTF
- TRBJ1-2 TRBV5-6 - TGTGCCAGCACCTCCGGCGGTAGGGGCTACACCTTC CASTSGGRGYTF
TRBD2 TRBJ2-1 TRBV10-2 - TGCGCCAGCAGGGAGGGACTAGCAGTTTACAATGAGCAGTTCTTC CASREGLAVYNEQFF
TRBD1 TRBJ2-1 TRBV29-1 once TGCAGCGTTGAAGACTTTGACAGGGTTTCCTACAATGAGCAGTTCTTC CSVEDFDRVSYNEQFF
- TRBJ2-2 TRBV5-4 - TGTGCCAGCAGCTTGGATTCTGTAACCGGGGAGCTGTTTTTT CASSLDSVTGELFF
- TRBJ2-5 TRBV18 - TGTGCCAGCTCGAGGGAGGAGACCCAGTACTTC CASSREETQYF
- TRBJ1-1 TRBV29-1 - TGCAGCGTTGGGTTCGGGGCTTTCTTT CSVGFGAFF